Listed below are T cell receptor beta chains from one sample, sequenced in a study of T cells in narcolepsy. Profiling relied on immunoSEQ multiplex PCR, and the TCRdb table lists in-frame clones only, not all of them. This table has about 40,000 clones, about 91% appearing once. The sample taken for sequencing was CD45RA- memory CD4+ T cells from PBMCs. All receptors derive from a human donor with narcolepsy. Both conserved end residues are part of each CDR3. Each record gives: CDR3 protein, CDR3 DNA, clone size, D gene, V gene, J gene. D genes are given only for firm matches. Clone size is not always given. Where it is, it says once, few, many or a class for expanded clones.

CDR3 protein: CASSLAGGQMNTEAFF; CDR3 DNA: TGTGCCAGCAGTTTAGCGGGGGGCCAGATGAACACTGAAGCTTTCTTT; clone size: -; D gene: -; V gene: TRBV27; J gene: TRBJ1-1
CDR3 protein: CASSIQGYEQYF; CDR3 DNA: TGTGCCAGCAGCATACAGGGCTACGAGCAGTACTTC; clone size: few; D gene: -; V gene: TRBV11-2; J gene: TRBJ2-7
CDR3 protein: CATRATGYTF; CDR3 DNA: TGTGCCACCCGGGCCACTGGCTACACCTTC; clone size: -; D gene: -; V gene: TRBV28; J gene: TRBJ1-2
CDR3 protein: CASSFRQASEQYF; CDR3 DNA: TGTGCCAGCAGCTTTCGGCAGGCATCCGAGCAGTACTTC; clone size: few; D gene: -; V gene: TRBV11-3; J gene: TRBJ2-7
CDR3 protein: CASSFTHPIQRPHYEQYF; CDR3 DNA: TGTGCCAGCAGCTTTACGCATCCCATTCAGAGGCCCCACTACGAGCAGTACTTC; clone size: -; D gene: -; V gene: TRBV7-2; J gene: TRBJ2-7
CDR3 protein: CASSQGGGRLQETQYF; CDR3 DNA: TGCGCCAGCAGCCAAGGGGGGGGGCGCTTACAAGAGACCCAGTACTTC; clone size: -; D gene: -; V gene: TRBV4-1; J gene: TRBJ2-5
CDR3 protein: CASSLSAGSADTQYF; CDR3 DNA: TGCGCCAGCAGCCTTTCCGCGGGTTCGGCAGATACGCAGTATTTT; clone size: -; D gene: -; V gene: TRBV4-3; J gene: TRBJ2-3
CDR3 protein: CASSLVPAGSTDTQYF; CDR3 DNA: TGTGCCAGCAGCTTAGTACCAGCGGGGAGCACAGATACGCAGTATTTT; clone size: -; D gene: TRBD2; V gene: TRBV7-9; J gene: TRBJ2-3
CDR3 protein: CASSFGTNTGELFF; CDR3 DNA: TGTGCCAGCAGCTTCGGGACCAACACCGGGGAGCTGTTTTTT; clone size: -; D gene: -; V gene: TRBV7-9; J gene: TRBJ2-2
CDR3 protein: CASSLTPSASLNTEAFF; CDR3 DNA: TGTGCCAGCAGCTTAACGCCAAGTGCCAGTTTGAACACTGAAGCTTTCTTT; clone size: -; D gene: -; V gene: TRBV7-3; J gene: TRBJ1-1
CDR3 protein: CASSFSSAGGPGELFF; CDR3 DNA: TGTGCCAGCAGCTTTTCCTCAGCGGGAGGACCCGGGGAGCTGTTTTTT; clone size: -; D gene: TRBD2; V gene: TRBV7-3; J gene: TRBJ2-2